This entry concerns a single T cell receptor (beta chain). Antigen: not known. The data were taken from a study of cytomegalovirus exposure and HLA in healthy donors. Study background: Out of 398 genotyped donors, 81% belonged to the Caucasian-associated ancestry cluster.

Findings and caveats of the study: Relative to the roughly 700-donor mean, N-insertions were reportedly fewer in an Asian-associated ancestry cluster in a later analysis.

J was trimmed by 3 bases and V by 0 bases; bases with no gene match: 4. This CDR3 comprises 16 residues. Germline lookup yields CDR1 KGHSH and CDR2 LQKENI. Primers for the PCR totalled 60 Vbeta and 13 Jbeta. Measured with immunoSEQ multiplex PCR; TCRdb has only the in-frame clones, and not every one. The sample consists of 150,000 to 200,000 clones, more than 80% of them appearing once. The sequence derives from a woman aged 18-29 years in good health and CMV-seronegative. The sequencing sample was made of PBMCs. The genes are TRBV18 and TRBJ2-7, with 11 bases aligning to TRBD2. Here the CDR3 DNA reads TGTGCCAGCTCACCACCGGCTAGCGGGGGGATCTACGAGCAGTACTTC. This sequence encodes CASSPPASGGIYEQYF.